The 6 T cell receptor beta chains listed next were all sequenced from one sample in a study of cytomegalovirus exposure and HLA in healthy donors. This PCR relied on a set of 60 Vbeta primers and 13 Jbeta primers. Some clones are missing from TCRdb's copy, which holds only in-frame ones; the method was immunoSEQ multiplex PCR. The repertoire holds around 98,000 clones, with less than 70% as singletons. Sequenced material: PBMCs. Receptor source: a female donor in good health and CMV-seronegative.

The chain is built from TRBV5-8 and TRBJ2-5; TRBD1 agrees at 7 bases. The CDR3 consists of 15 residues. With 5 bases clipped from V and 3 bases from J, the junction kept 10 bases outside the gene matches. CDR1 SGHTS and CDR2 YDEGEE come from the germline V gene. The CDR3 reads CASRQTGTSKETQYF. In nucleotides, the CDR3 is TGTGCCAGCAGACAGACAGGGACCTCAAAAGAGACCCAGTACTTC.

The chain links TRBV5-4 to TRBJ2-7, with 7 bases fitting TRBD2. CDR3 size: 14 residues. Trimming cost V 0 bases and J 3 bases; bases outside gene matches: 3. Looked up from germline, CDR1 is SGHNT and CDR2 is YYREEE (reference sequence). The CDR3 DNA is TGTGCCAGCAGCTTGGAGGGCGGGGGCTACGAGCAGTACTTC. This codes for CASSLEGGGYEQYF.

In this sample, this clone turned up a few times. This chain joins TRBV30 and TRBJ1-6, with no clear D. V was shortened by 6 bases and J by 8 bases, with 8 bases between the two germline ends. CDR1 GTSNPN and CDR2 SVGIG come from the germline V gene (reference sequence). The CDR3 is 11 amino acids. The CDR3 spells CACVRDSPLHF. CDR3 nucleotides: TGTGCCTGTGTTCGGGATTCACCCCTCCACTTT.

This clone has just one count. The DNA for the CDR3 is TGTGCCAGCAGCCCGGGACAGCAGTCCTACAATGAGCAGTTCTTC. It is translated as CASSPGQQSYNEQFF. The V call is TRBV7-9, the J call TRBJ2-1; 7 bases fit TRBD1. The CDR3 consists of 15 residues. V shed 5 bases and J 1 base; nucleotides not matched to a gene: 5. Germline assignment: CDR1 SEHNR and CDR2 FQNEAQ (reference sequence).

This chain links TRBV28 with TRBJ1-1; 9 bases are a match to TRBD1. Germline V gives CDR1 MDHEN, CDR2 SYDVKM. The CDR3 has 14 residues. With 4 bases clipped from V and 10 bases from J, the junction kept 10 bases outside the gene matches. CDR3 protein: CASSSTGTGPRAFF. The CDR3 coding sequence is TGTGCCAGCAGTTCGACCGGGACAGGGCCTCGAGCTTTCTTT.

This sequence joins TRBV11-2 and TRBJ1-5; 7 bases match TRBD1. Germline V lookup: CDR1 SGHAT, CDR2 FQNNGV. CDR3 length: 15 amino acids. V shed 5 bases, J shed 2 bases, and the junction held 6 bases outside the gene matches. The CDR3: CASSKQGFRNQPQHF. For the CDR3, the DNA is TGTGCCAGCAGCAAACAGGGGTTTCGCAATCAGCCCCAGCATTTT.